This TCR beta chain is drawn from a study of beta chain features in type 1 diabetes. Since all of the isolated RNA was reverse transcribed, expressed TCRB transcripts were what got sequenced. Repertoires were generated with immunoSEQ multiplex PCR, while TCRdb's copy carries only in-frame clones and drops some. The top ten clones hold more than 6.5% of a sample with 250,000 to 400,000 clones, approximately 15% of them seen once. This clone was recorded a few times. As yet, its antigen is unknown. V was cut by 0 bases and J by 0 bases, with 10 bases left in between. The CDR3 has 16 residues. Germline lookup yields CDR1 SGHDT and CDR2 YYEEEE. Study results and caveats: Any HLA-type effect on TCRB rearrangement remained unresolved here. Shorter TCRB CDR3s, moderately but significantly so, were found in Type 1 diabetes patients in all four CD4+ subsets.

The source is a man between 25 and 39 years old in good health. Material: central memory CD4+ T cells from blood. This sequence joins TRBV5-6 and TRBJ2-1, with D unresolved. The CDR3 here is CASSLVVSSSYNEQFF. The DNA for the CDR3 is TGTGCCAGCAGCTTGGTAGTGAGTAGCTCCTACAATGAGCAGTTCTTC.